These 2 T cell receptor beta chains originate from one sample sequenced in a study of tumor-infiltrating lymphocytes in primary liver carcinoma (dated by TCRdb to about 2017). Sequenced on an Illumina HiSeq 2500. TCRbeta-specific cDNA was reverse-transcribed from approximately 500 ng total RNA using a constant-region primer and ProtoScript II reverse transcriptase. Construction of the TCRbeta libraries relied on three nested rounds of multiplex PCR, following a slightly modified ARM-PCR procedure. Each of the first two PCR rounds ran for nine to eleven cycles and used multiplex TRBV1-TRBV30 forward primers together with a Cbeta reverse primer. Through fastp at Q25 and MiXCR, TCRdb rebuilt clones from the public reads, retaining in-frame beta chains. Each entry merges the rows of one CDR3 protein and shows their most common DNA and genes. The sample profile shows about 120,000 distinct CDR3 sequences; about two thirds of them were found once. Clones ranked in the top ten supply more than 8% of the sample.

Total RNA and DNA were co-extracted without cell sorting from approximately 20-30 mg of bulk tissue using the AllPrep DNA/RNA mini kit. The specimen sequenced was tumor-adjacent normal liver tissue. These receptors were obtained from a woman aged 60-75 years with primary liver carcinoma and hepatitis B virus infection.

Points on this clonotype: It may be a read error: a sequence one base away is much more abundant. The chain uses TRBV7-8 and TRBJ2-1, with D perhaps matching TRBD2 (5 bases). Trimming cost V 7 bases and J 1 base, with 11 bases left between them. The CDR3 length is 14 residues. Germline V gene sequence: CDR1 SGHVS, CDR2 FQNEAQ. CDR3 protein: CASNSDWSYNEQFF. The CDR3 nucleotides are TGTGCCAGCAACTCGGACTGGTCCTACAATGAGCAGTTCTTC.

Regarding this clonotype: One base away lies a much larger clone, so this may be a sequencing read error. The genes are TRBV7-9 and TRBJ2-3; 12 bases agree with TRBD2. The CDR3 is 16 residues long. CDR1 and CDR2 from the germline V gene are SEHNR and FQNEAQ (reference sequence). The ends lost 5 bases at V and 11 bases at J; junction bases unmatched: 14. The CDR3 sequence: CASSPRLAGDSGMQYF. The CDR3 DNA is TGTGCCAGCAGCCCAAGACTAGCGGGAGATTCTGGCATGCAGTATTTT.